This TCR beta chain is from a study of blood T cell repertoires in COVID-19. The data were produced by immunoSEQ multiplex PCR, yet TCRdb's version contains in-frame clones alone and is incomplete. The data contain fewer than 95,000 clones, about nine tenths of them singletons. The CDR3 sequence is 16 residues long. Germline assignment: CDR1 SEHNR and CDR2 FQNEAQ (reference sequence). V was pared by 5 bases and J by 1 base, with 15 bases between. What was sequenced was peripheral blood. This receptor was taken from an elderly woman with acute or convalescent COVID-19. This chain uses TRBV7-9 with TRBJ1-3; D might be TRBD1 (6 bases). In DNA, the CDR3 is TGTGCCAGCAGCCAAACAGGGTCTCGTTCTGGAAACACCATATATTTT. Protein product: CASSQTGSRSGNTIYF.